The 26 T cell receptor beta chains reported below all come from one sample, sequenced in a study of beta chain features in type 1 diabetes. TCRB transcripts that were expressed got sequenced, as all of the isolated RNA had been reverse transcribed. TCRdb keeps only in-frame clones here, not all; method: immunoSEQ multiplex PCR. The sample carries some 150,000 clones, around 10% recorded once. Sample: central memory CD4+ T cells from blood. The source of these receptors is a young man in good health.

This clone was seen ten or more times. The J gene is TRBJ2-5, the V gene TRBV6-5, with 9 bases that match TRBD1. The trim removed 6 bases at V and 5 bases at J, leaving 7 bases unmatched. This CDR3 spans 14 amino acids. Germline values: CDR1 MNHEY, CDR2 SVGAGI. The CDR3 DNA reads as TGTGCCAGCAGGGCCGGACAGGGGCGGGAGACCCAGTACTTC. This gives the protein CASRAGQGRETQYF.

CDR3 sequence reads: CASSFETSRASFYEQYF. The CDR3 DNA is TGCGCCAGCAGCTTCGAGACCAGCAGGGCGAGCTTCTACGAGCAGTACTTC. The V call is TRBV5-1, the J call TRBJ2-7; D is perhaps TRBD1 (5 bases). The CDR3 sequence is 17 residues long. Germline CDR1 reads SGHRS; CDR2 reads YFSETQ. V dropped 2 bases and J dropped 3 bases, with 21 bases sitting between them.

This sequence joins TRBV9 and TRBJ2-6; perhaps D is TRBD1 or TRBD2 (6 bases each). Between the trimmed V and J ends, which lost 0 bases and 13 bases, there was a span of 14 bases. The length of the CDR3 is 14 residues. In germline, CDR1 is SGDLS, CDR2 YYNGEE. Here the CDR3 reads CASSVDWGALVLTF. As DNA, the CDR3 is TGTGCCAGCAGCGTAGACTGGGGGGCCCTTGTCCTGACTTTC.

The chain joins TRBV5-6 to TRBJ2-3; 7 bases are shared with TRBD2. The CDR3 totals 13 residues. Germline CDR1 SGHDT, CDR2 YYEEEE. The J segment lost 1 base and the V segment lost 7 bases, leaving 3 bases of the junction unmatched. CDR3 DNA sequence: TGTGCCAGCCACGCGGGGGGCACAGATACGCAGTATTTT. Residues: CASHAGGTDTQYF.

The V gene is TRBV5-1, the J gene TRBJ2-7; 13 bases line up with TRBD2. V gave up 4 bases and J gave up 2 bases; unmatched junction bases: 3. The germline gives CDR1 SGHRS, CDR2 YFSETQ. The CDR3 runs 15 residues. CDR3 protein: CASSAGTSGTYEQYF. The CDR3 DNA is TGCGCCAGCAGCGCCGGGACTAGCGGGACCTACGAGCAGTACTTC.

This clone was recorded a few times. V and J are TRBV7-2 and TRBJ2-5; D may be TRBD1 or TRBD2 (6 bases each). V lost 5 bases to trimming and J lost 5 bases, with 12 bases between them. Germline V gene lookup returns CDR1 SGHTA and CDR2 FQGNSA. This CDR3 comprises 13 residues. CDR3 nucleotides: TGTGCCAGCAGCCCCCTAGGGGGGGAGACCCAGTACTTC. Protein sequence: CASSPLGGETQYF.

This clone occurred a few times. V is TRBV30 and J is TRBJ1-2; 11 bases align to TRBD1. The CDR3 is made up of 14 amino acids. Germline CDR1 GTSNPN, CDR2 SVGIG (reference sequence). With 5 bases clipped from V and 4 bases from J, the junction kept 6 bases outside the gene matches. The chain's CDR3 is CAWGDGTGGYGYTF. The CDR3 DNA is TGTGCCTGGGGAGACGGGACAGGGGGCTATGGCTACACCTTC.

This chain uses TRBV7-2 with TRBJ2-3; D is undetermined. The CDR3 has 14 residues. Germline lookup yields CDR1 SGHTA and CDR2 FQGNSA. Trimming removed 5 bases from V and 6 bases from J, with 15 bases in between. This CDR3 is CASSLRRIGDTQYF. The CDR3 DNA reads as TGTGCCAGCAGCCTCCGGCGAATTGGGGATACGCAGTATTTT.

V usage is TRBV5-5 and J usage is TRBJ1-5; 8 bases agree with TRBD1. Germline lookup yields CDR1 SGHKS and CDR2 YYEKEE (reference sequence). The CDR3 runs 13 residues. V lost 4 bases and J lost 5; bases outside the gene matches: 2. The CDR3 region is CASSEQGDQPQHF. The CDR3 DNA reads TGTGCCAGCAGCGAACAGGGGGATCAGCCCCAGCATTTT.

This clone appeared many times. The V call is TRBV6-6, the J call TRBJ1-2, with 10 bases aligning to TRBD1. Looked up from germline, CDR1 is MNHNY and CDR2 is SVGAGI (reference sequence). This CDR3 comprises 12 residues. J gave up 10 bases and V 7 bases, and 6 bases lay outside the gene matches. CDR3 DNA sequence: TGTGCCAGCACTGGGACAGGGGTTGACTACACCTTC. Amino acids: CASTGTGVDYTF.

This chain links TRBV11-2 with TRBJ2-5, with 9 bases fitting TRBD1. The CDR3 loop spans 15 amino acids. Trimming took 4 bases from V and 1 from J; bases not matched to a gene: 4. The germline CDR1 and CDR2 sequences are SGHAT and FQNNGV. CDR3 amino acids: CASSSGTGRQETQYF. CDR3 coding DNA: TGTGCCAGCAGCTCTGGGACAGGGCGCCAAGAGACCCAGTACTTC.

The rearrangement joins TRBV6-5 to TRBJ1-1; D remains ambiguous. Germline CDR1 is MNHEY and CDR2 is SVGAGI. V was pared by 6 bases and J by 7 bases, with 9 bases between. This CDR3 region has 11 residues. CDR3 nucleotides: TGTGCCAGCAGCCTCGGGATTGAAGCTTTCTTT. Amino acids: CASSLGIEAFF.

The chain has TRBV7-2 and TRBJ2-5; D not resolved. The V and J ends lost 3 bases and 5 bases respectively, with 10 bases between them. The CDR3 length is 13 residues. CDR1 is SGHTA, CDR2 FQGNSA, per germline. CDR3 in amino acids: CASSLVRQETQYF. The CDR3 nucleotides read TGTGCCAGCAGCTTGGTTAGGCAGGAGACCCAGTACTTC.

This clone was seen many times. V usage is TRBV5-4 and J usage is TRBJ2-7; TRBD2 is a possible D gene (6 bases). This CDR3 contains 14 residues. Trimming took 4 bases from V and 4 from J, leaving 15 bases between them. Germline V CDR1 and CDR2: SGHNT, YYREEE (reference sequence). CDR3 region: CASSLPGGPYEQYF. CDR3 in DNA: TGTGCCAGCAGCCTACCCGGGGGTCCTTACGAGCAGTACTTC.

In this sample, this clone turned up a few times. CDR3 sequence reads: CAISRGNTEAFF. The CDR3 coding sequence is TGTGCCATCTCTAGGGGAAACACTGAAGCTTTCTTT. The gene calls are TRBV10-3 and TRBJ1-1, with D tentatively TRBD1 (5 bases). The germline V gene has CDR1 ENHRY and CDR2 SYGVKD. The CDR3 length is 12 residues. V gave up 8 bases and J gave up 2 bases, with 9 bases separating them.

This clone was seen ten or more times. This sequence joins TRBV18 and TRBJ1-6; D may be TRBD1 (5 bases). The CDR3 spans 15 residues. Germline loops: CDR1 KGHSH, CDR2 LQKENI. V lost 5 bases and J lost 8, with 16 bases in between. The CDR3 nucleotides read TGTGCCAGCTCAATGATCGGCAGGGTGGATTCACCCCTCCACTTT. Protein product: CASSMIGRVDSPLHF.

There are a few counts of this clone. The chain combines TRBV7-8 with TRBJ2-1; unclear D gene. The CDR3 runs 13 residues. Germline V gene sequence: CDR1 SGHVS, CDR2 FQNEAQ. V was pared by 5 bases and J by 9 bases, with 14 bases between. The CDR3 protein is CASSLDRASEQFF. The CDR3 DNA reads TGTGCCAGCAGCCTCGATCGGGCCAGTGAGCAGTTCTTC.

This clone was observed a handful of times. This chain connects TRBV19 to TRBJ2-1; tentatively, D is TRBD1 (6 bases). The CDR3 consists of 11 residues. Germline V lookup: CDR1 LNHDA, CDR2 SQIVND (reference sequence). Trimming pared 5 bases from V and 10 bases from J, leaving 9 bases between. The CDR3 sequence is CASSHRDEQFF. CDR3 nucleotides: TGTGCCAGTAGTCACAGGGACGAGCAGTTCTTC.

This chain's CDR3 is CASSRMGGNQPQHF. DNA for the CDR3: TGTGCCAGCAGCCGTATGGGGGGCAATCAGCCCCAGCATTTT. The rearrangement uses TRBV14 and TRBJ1-5, with a possible D match to TRBD1 (5 bases). CDR1 and CDR2 from the germline V gene are SGHDN and FVKESK. The V end was cut by 4 bases, the J end by 2 bases, with 9 bases between. The CDR3 length is 14 residues.

The chain links TRBV14 to TRBJ2-7, with D perhaps matching TRBD1 or TRBD2 (6 bases each). The CDR3 runs 16 residues. CDR1 SGHDN and CDR2 FVKESK come from the germline V gene. V lost 2 bases and J lost 7, with 21 bases in between. The CDR3 region has the DNA TGTGCCAGCAGCCAAAGGGTCGGGGGCTTCAGGTCGGAGCAGTACTTC. It translates to CASSQRVGGFRSEQYF. The whole variable domain, filled in from reference TRBV14 and TRBJ2-7, reads EAGVTQFPSHSVIEKGQTVTLRCDPISGHDNLYWYRRVMGKEIKFLLHFVKESKQDESGMPNNRFLAERTGGTYSTLKVQPAELEDSGVYFCASSQRVGGFRSEQYFGPGTRLTVT.

This clone turned up a few times. Mismatch with germline at one junction end may stem from a read error. The chain has TRBV10-3 and TRBJ1-2, with 9 bases fitting TRBD1. The germline CDR1 and CDR2 sequences are ENHRY and SYGVKD. This CDR3 comprises 14 residues. The CDR3 spells CASSIDRGANGYTF. The CDR3 coding sequence is TGTGCCAGCAGTATCGACAGGGGGGCAAATGGCTACACCTTC.

V is TRBV30 and J is TRBJ2-5; 8 nucleotides align to TRBD1. Trimming cost V 7 bases and J 11 bases; bases outside gene matches: 12. The CDR3 is 12 residues long. In germline, CDR1 is GTSNPN, CDR2 SVGIG (reference sequence). The CDR3 DNA is TGTGCCTCGAGGACAGGGAGGCTGGAGCAGTACTTC. Its protein is CASRTGRLEQYF. The variable domain in full, with the rest retrieved from reference TRBV30 and TRBJ2-5, is SQTIHQWPATLVQPVGSPLSLECTVEGTSNPNLYWYRQAAGRGLQLLFYSVGIGQISSEVPQNLSASRPQDRQFILSSKKLLLSDSGFYLCASRTGRLEQYFGPGTRLLVL.

The chain links TRBV23-1 to TRBJ2-5; D assignment may be TRBD1 or TRBD2 (5 bases each). TRBV23-1 has ORF status, its function being uncertain. V was shortened by 1 base and J by 4 bases, with 22 bases between the two germline ends. The length of the CDR3 is 18 residues. The CDR3 DNA is TGCGCCAGCAGTCAATGCCCCCCGGTCGGGACCCGCCGAGAGACCCAGTACTTC. As protein: CASSQCPPVGTRRETQYF.

This clone has at least ten counts. V usage is TRBV6-1 and J usage is TRBJ2-4; D gene ambiguous. Trimming pared 2 bases from V and 3 bases from J, leaving 11 bases between. The CDR3 has 15 residues. Germline-derived CDR1 and CDR2 are MNHNS and SASEGT. This CDR3 is CASSEMGSGKNIQYF. Written as DNA, the CDR3 is TGTGCCAGCAGTGAAATGGGTAGTGGCAAAAACATTCAGTACTTC.

This clone was seen more than once but under ten times. The V gene is TRBV28, the J gene TRBJ1-2; a weak D match, TRBD1 (5 bases). In germline, CDR1 is MDHEN, CDR2 SYDVKM. Trimming removed 1 base at V and 5 bases at J, with 8 bases between. The CDR3 spans 13 residues. CDR3 nucleotide sequence: TGTGCCAGCAGTTTATTGAGGGGTTATGGCTACACCTTC. Its protein product is CASSLLRGYGYTF.

This clone was detected a few times. The CDR3 coding sequence is TGTGCCAGCAGCTTAGTAGCGGACAGCCGGGAGCAGTACTTC. It is translated as CASSLVADSREQYF. The V call is TRBV7-6, the J call TRBJ2-7; D tentatively reads TRBD1 or TRBD2 (6 bases each). CDR3 length: 14 amino acids. Trimming cost V 1 base and J 7 bases, with 14 bases left between them. Germline values: CDR1 SGHVS, CDR2 FNYEAQ.